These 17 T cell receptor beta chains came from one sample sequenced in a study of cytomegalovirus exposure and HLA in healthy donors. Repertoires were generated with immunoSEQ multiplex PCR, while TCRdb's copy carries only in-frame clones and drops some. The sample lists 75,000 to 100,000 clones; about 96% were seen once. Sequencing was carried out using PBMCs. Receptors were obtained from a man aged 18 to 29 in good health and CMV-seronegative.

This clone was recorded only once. CDR3 region: CASSSWTDDSNQPQHF. The CDR3 coding sequence is TGTGCCAGCAGCTCCTGGACAGATGATAGCAATCAGCCCCAGCATTTT. The chain employs TRBV11-2 and TRBJ1-5; D is possibly TRBD1 (6 bases). Germline values: CDR1 SGHAT, CDR2 FQNNGV. The CDR3 sequence is 16 residues long. The germline V and J ends were trimmed by 4 bases and 0 bases, with 13 bases remaining between them.

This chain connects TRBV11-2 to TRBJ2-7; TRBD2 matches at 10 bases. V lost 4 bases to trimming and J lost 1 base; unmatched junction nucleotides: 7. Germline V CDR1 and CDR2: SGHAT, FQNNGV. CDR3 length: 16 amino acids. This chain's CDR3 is CASSSSMTSGSYEQYF. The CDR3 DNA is TGTGCCAGCAGCTCCTCGATGACTAGCGGGTCCTACGAGCAGTACTTC.

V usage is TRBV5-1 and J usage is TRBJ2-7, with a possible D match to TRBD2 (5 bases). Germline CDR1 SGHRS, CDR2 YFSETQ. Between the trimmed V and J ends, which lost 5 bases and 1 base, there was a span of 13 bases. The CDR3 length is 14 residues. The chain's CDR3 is CASRPEGSSYEQYF. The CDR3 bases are TGCGCCAGCAGGCCCGAGGGCTCGTCCTACGAGCAGTACTTC.

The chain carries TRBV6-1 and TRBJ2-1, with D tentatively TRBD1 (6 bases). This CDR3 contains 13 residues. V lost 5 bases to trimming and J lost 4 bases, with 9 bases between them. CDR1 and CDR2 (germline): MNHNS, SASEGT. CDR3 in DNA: TGTGCCAGCAGTCCTACAGGGTACAATGAGCAGTTCTTC. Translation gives CASSPTGYNEQFF.

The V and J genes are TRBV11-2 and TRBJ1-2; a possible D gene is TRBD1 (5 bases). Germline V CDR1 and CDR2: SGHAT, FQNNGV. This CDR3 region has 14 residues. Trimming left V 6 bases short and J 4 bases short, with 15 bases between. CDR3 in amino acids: CASRDAGVGYGYTF. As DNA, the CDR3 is TGTGCCAGCAGAGATGCGGGGGTTGGCTATGGCTACACCTTC.

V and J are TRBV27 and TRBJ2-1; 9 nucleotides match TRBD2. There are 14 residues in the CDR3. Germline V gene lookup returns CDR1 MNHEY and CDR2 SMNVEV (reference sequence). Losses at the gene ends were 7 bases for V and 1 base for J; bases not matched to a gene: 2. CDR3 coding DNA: TGTGCCAGCACTAGCGGGGCGTCCTACAATGAGCAGTTCTTC. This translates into CASTSGASYNEQFF.

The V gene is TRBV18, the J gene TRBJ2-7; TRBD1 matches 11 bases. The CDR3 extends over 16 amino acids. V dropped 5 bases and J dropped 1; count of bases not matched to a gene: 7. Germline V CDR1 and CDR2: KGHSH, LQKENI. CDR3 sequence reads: CASSVTGTGGSYEQYF. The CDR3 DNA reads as TGTGCCAGCTCAGTTACCGGGACAGGGGGATCCTACGAGCAGTACTTC.

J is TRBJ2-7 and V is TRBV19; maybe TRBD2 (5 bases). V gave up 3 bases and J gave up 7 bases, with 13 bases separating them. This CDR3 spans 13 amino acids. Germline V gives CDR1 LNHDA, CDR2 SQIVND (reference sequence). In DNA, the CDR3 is TGTGCCAGTAGTATGGTAGCGCTCGGGGAGCAGTACGTC. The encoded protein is CASSMVALGEQYV.

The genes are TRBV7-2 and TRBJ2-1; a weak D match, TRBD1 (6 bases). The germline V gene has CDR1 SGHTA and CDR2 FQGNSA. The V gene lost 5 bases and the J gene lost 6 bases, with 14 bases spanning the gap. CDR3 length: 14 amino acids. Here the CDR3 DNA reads TGTGCCAGCAGCGAGTTGGGGGCATTCAATGAGCAGTTCTTC. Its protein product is CASSELGAFNEQFF.

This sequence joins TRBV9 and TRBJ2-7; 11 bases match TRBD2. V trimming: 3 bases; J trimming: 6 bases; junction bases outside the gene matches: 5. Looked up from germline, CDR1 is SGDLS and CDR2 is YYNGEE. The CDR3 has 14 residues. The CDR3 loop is CASSEGGLAGEQYV. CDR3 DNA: TGTGCCAGCAGCGAGGGCGGACTAGCGGGCGAGCAGTACGTC.

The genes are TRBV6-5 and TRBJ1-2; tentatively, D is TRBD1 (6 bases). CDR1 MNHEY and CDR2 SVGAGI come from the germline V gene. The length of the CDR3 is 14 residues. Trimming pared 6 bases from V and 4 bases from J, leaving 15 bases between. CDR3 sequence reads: CASRGSRTVYGYTF. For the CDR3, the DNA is TGTGCCAGCAGGGGGTCGAGGACAGTCTATGGCTACACCTTC.

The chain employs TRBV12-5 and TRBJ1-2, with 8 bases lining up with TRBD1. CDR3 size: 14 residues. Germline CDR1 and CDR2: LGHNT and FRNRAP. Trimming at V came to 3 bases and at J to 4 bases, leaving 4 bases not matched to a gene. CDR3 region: CASGLGQGAYGYTF. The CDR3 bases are TGTGCTAGTGGTTTAGGGCAGGGGGCCTATGGCTACACCTTC. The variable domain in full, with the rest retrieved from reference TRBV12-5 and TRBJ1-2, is DARVTQTPRHKVTEMGQEVTMRCQPILGHNTVFWYRQTMMQGLELLAYFRNRAPLDDSGMPKDRFSAEMPDATLATLKIQPSEPRDSAVYFCASGLGQGAYGYTFGSGTRLTVV.

DNA of the CDR3: TGCGCCAGCAGCCCGGGACTAGCGGACATCACAGATACGCAGTATTTT. This translates into CASSPGLADITDTQYF. The V and J genes are TRBV5-1 and TRBJ2-3; 11 bases are shared with TRBD2. The trim removed 4 bases at V and 2 bases at J, leaving 6 bases unmatched. The CDR3 consists of 16 residues. From germline, CDR1 is SGHRS and CDR2 YFSETQ.

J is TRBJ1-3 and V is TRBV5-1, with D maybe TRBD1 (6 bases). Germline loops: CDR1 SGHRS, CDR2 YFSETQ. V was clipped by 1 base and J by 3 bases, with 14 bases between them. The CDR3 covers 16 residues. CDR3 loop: CASSLSGLDSGNTIYF. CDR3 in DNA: TGCGCCAGCAGCTTGTCTGGACTGGACAGTGGAAACACCATATATTTT. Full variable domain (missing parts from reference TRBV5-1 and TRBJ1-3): KAGVTQTPRYLIKTRGQQVTLSCSPISGHRSVSWYQQTPGQGLQFLFEYFSETQRNKGNFPGRFSGRQFSNSRSEMNVSTLELGDSALYLCASSLSGLDSGNTIYFGEGSWLTVV.

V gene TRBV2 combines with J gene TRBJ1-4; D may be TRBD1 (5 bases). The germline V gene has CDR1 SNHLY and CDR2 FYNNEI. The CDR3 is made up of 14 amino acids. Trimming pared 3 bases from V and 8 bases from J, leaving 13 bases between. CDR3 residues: CASSDESGREKLFF. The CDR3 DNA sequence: TGTGCCAGCAGTGATGAATCAGGGAGGGAAAAACTGTTTTTT.

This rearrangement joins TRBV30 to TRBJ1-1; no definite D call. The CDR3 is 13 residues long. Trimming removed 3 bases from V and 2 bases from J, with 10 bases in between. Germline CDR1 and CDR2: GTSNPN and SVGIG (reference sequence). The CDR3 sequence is CAWRGGRNTEAFF. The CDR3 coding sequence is TGTGCCTGGAGAGGCGGTAGAAACACTGAAGCTTTCTTT. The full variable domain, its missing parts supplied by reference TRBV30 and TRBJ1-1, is SQTIHQWPATLVQPVGSPLSLECTVEGTSNPNLYWYRQAAGRGLQLLFYSVGIGQISSEVPQNLSASRPQDRQFILSSKKLLLSDSGFYLCAWRGGRNTEAFFGQGTRLTVV.

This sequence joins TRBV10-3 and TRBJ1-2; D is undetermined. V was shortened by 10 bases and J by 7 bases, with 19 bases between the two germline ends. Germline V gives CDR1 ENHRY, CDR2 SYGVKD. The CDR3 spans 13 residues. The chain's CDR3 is CATSMNAGSGYTF. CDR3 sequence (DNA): TGTGCCACCTCCATGAATGCGGGTTCTGGCTACACCTTC.